Described below is a single T cell receptor (beta chain) sequence and its context. This record belongs to a study of blood T cell repertoires in COVID-19. On the study more broadly: From the United States, Italy and Spain came samples of acute and convalescent COVID-19. Nucleic acid was either cDNA or gDNA, and it came from T cells, B-cell-depleted T cells, or PBMCs.

V lost 4 bases and J 4 bases, leaving 17 bases between the germline ends. The CDR3 length is 16 residues. Per germline, CDR1 LGHDT and CDR2 YNNKEL (reference sequence). In the study's own analysis: Amplification of reference gene primers provided the estimated nucleated cell counts. Libraries were prepared by immunoSEQ multiplex PCR; TCRdb keeps only in-frame clonotypes and omits some of them. That table gives V, J and clone size, and the DNA gave D and trimming. This table has around 40,000 clones, around 90% appearing once. This sequence was found in a man in his fifties or sixties with active COVID-19. Sequenced sample: peripheral blood. V usage is TRBV3-1 (or the pseudogene TRBV3-2) and J usage is TRBJ1-3; a possible D gene is TRBD1 (6 bases). The CDR3 bases are TGTGCCAGCAGCCCTACCGGGGGGGCTGGCGGAAACACCATATATTTT. Amino acids: CASSPTGGAGGNTIYF.